The clone carrying this T cell receptor (beta chain) occurred many times. Antigen specificity is unknown. The library was built from about 370 ng RNA with molecular barcoded adaptors for alpha/delta and beta/gamma chains. One entry per CDR3 protein, called by TCRdb with MiXCR from the reads. The sample records around 26,000 distinct CDR3 sequences, around 14% being singletons. This entry comes from a study of read filtering for tumor transcriptome and immune sequencing. The wider study: The cohort had some 16 men and approximately 14 women aged about 47 to 90, mean about 68 years. RNA-seq yielded only roughly 75 to 1,300 TCR reads, IR-seq about 4 to 10.27 million. General study points: Compared with RNA-seq, IR-seq gave much higher clonotype depth and reliability.

What was sequenced was a population of CD138-negative cells sorted from bone marrow. The receptor comes from a donor aged 40 or older with multiple myeloma.

In nucleotides, the CDR3 is TGTGCCAGCAGTGACTCCCCTAGCGGGAGCGCAGATACGCAGTATTTT. Encoded protein: CASSDSPSGSADTQYF. The chain is built from TRBV6-4 and TRBJ2-3; 10 nucleotides line up with TRBD2. CDR1 and CDR2 (germline): MRHNA, SNTAGT. The ends lost 0 bases at V and 4 bases at J; junction bases unmatched: 4. The CDR3 has 16 amino acids.